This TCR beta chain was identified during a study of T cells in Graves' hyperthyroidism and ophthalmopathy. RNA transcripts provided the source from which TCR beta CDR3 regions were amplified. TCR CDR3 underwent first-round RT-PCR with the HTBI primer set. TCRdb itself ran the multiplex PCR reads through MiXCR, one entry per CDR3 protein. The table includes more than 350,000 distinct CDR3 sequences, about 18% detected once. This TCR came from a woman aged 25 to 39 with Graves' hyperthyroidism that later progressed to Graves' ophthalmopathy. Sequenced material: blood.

As DNA, the CDR3 is TGCAGTGCTAGAGGGGACCGGGACAGGGGGCTCGAGCAGTACTTC. Translating gives CSARGDRDRGLEQYF. The rearrangement uses TRBV20-1 and TRBJ2-7, with 12 bases matching TRBD1. V shed 1 base and J 6 bases; nucleotides not matched to a gene: 7. Per the germline V gene, CDR1 is DFQATT and CDR2 is SNEGSKA (reference sequence). This CDR3 is built from 15 residues.